This T cell receptor (beta chain) was observed in a study of STAT5B mutations in CD4+ large granular lymphocyte leukemia. The CDR3 runs 13 residues. Germline values: CDR1 SGHAT, CDR2 FQNNGV. V lost 6 bases to trimming and J lost 1 base, with 6 bases between them. Sequencing used immunoSEQ multiplex PCR; TCRdb keeps in-frame clones, though not all of them. Here the sample spans 20,000 to 25,000 clones, about 79% being singletons. This clonotype was obtained from a human donor in good health. Sequencing was carried out using CD4+ T cells from blood buffy coats. The chain recombines TRBV11-2 with TRBJ2-2; D gene uncertain. The chain's CDR3 is CASRSLNTGELFF. The CDR3 DNA is TGTGCCAGCAGGTCTCTGAACACCGGGGAGCTGTTTTTT.